This paragraph covers one TCR beta chain sequence. The data are from a study of identifying expanded T cells in peripheral blood. This CDR3 is built from 17 residues. The germline V gene encodes CDR1 MDHEN and CDR2 SYDVKM. Trimming removed 1 base from V and 1 base from J; junction bases left unmatched: 6. Libraries were prepared by immunoSEQ multiplex PCR; TCRdb keeps only in-frame clonotypes and omits some of them. The sample yields more than 65,000 clones, about 89% seen once. This receptor was obtained from a person aged 18 to 75 in good health. Sequenced input: blood. The chain carries TRBV28 and TRBJ1-1; 10 bases are a match to TRBD1. The CDR3 sequence is CASSLFGTGVGNTEAFF. The CDR3 DNA reads TGTGCCAGCAGTTTATTCGGGACAGGGGTTGGGAACACTGAAGCTTTCTTT.